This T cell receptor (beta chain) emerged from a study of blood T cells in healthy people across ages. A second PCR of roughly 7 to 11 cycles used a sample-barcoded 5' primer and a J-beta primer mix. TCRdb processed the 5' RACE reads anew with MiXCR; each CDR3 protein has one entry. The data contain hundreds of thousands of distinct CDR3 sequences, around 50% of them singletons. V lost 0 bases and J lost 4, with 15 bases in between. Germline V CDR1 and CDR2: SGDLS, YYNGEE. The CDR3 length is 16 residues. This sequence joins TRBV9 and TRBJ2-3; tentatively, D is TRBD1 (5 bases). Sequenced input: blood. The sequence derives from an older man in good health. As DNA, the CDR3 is TGTGCCAGCAGCGTAGAGGGGCGATGGGGCGCAGATACGCAGTATTTT. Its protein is CASSVEGRWGADTQYF.